Following are 20 T cell receptor beta chains from one sample sequenced in a study of shared clonotypes between healthy human individuals. Data came from immunoSEQ multiplex PCR; TCRdb stores just in-frame clones and leaves some out. Of around 940,000 clones in the sample, approximately 80% were seen once. The source material was memory CD4+ T cells sorted from blood. Subset: CD45RA-negative fraction. Source of these receptors: a young man in good health.

This clone has a handful of counts. The rearrangement joins TRBV6-1 to TRBJ1-1; no reliable D call. In germline, CDR1 is MNHNS, CDR2 SASEGT. Trimming shortened V by 11 bases and J by 4 bases, and 23 bases separated the two germline ends. The CDR3 covers 15 residues. CDR3 protein: CAGKGIMGSGTEAFF. For the CDR3, the DNA is TGTGCCGGCAAAGGGATTATGGGTTCGGGCACTGAAGCTTTCTTT.

This clone was seen once. The V call is TRBV7-6, the J call TRBJ2-3; 10 positions match TRBD1. This CDR3 contains 17 residues. Germline V gene sequence: CDR1 SGHVS, CDR2 FNYEAQ. The V segment lost 4 bases and the J segment 2 bases; nucleotides outside the gene matches: 9. CDR3 loop: CASSSTPGQGITDTQYF. The CDR3 nucleotides are TGTGCCAGCAGCTCCACCCCGGGACAGGGGATCACAGATACGCAGTATTTT.

The chain uses TRBV13 and TRBJ2-3, with TRBD2 matching 7 bases. Germline loops: CDR1 PRHDT, CDR2 FYEKMQ (reference sequence). V shed 5 bases and J 0 bases; nucleotides not matched to a gene: 5. This CDR3 region has 15 residues. CDR3 sequence reads: CASSRDYTSTDTQYF. CDR3 DNA sequence: TGTGCCAGCAGCCGGGACTACACTAGCACAGATACGCAGTATTTT.

The genes are TRBV20-1 and TRBJ2-7; D gene unclear. Looked up from germline, CDR1 is DFQATT and CDR2 is SNEGSKA (reference sequence). V dropped 7 bases and J dropped 6 bases, with 4 bases sitting between them. The CDR3 has 8 residues. In DNA form, the CDR3 reads TGCAGTGTCCCCGAGCAGTACTTC. It encodes CSVPEQYF.

The V and J genes are TRBV30 and TRBJ1-4; 7 bases agree with TRBD1. There are 15 residues in the CDR3. Germline V gives CDR1 GTSNPN, CDR2 SVGIG (reference sequence). The J segment lost 7 bases and the V segment lost 3 bases, leaving 11 bases of the junction unmatched. In DNA form, the CDR3 reads TGTGCCTGGAGGAAGGGGGCGGGCTTTGGTGAAAAACTGTTTTTT. It yields the protein CAWRKGAGFGEKLFF.

The genes are TRBV5-1 and TRBJ2-7; D possibly uses TRBD1 or TRBD2 (5 bases each). The V end lost 0 bases, the J end lost 0 bases, and 10 bases lay between the germline ends. The CDR3 extends over 15 amino acids. The germline CDR1 and CDR2 sequences are SGHRS and YFSETQ. This CDR3 is CASSLEGTPSYEQYF. Written as DNA, the CDR3 is TGCGCCAGCAGCTTGGAAGGGACGCCCTCCTACGAGCAGTACTTC. The full variable domain, completed using reference TRBV5-1 and TRBJ2-7, is KAGVTQTPRYLIKTRGQQVTLSCSPISGHRSVSWYQQTPGQGLQFLFEYFSETQRNKGNFPGRFSGRQFSNSRSEMNVSTLELGDSALYLCASSLEGTPSYEQYFGPGTRLTVT.

The rearrangement joins TRBV4-2 to TRBJ2-1, with D tentatively TRBD2 (6 bases). Germline assignment: CDR1 LGHNA and CDR2 YNFKEQ. V was shortened by 0 bases and J by 10 bases, with 19 bases between the two germline ends. The CDR3 is 16 residues long. CDR3 sequence reads: CASSQDWVTRGEEQFF. The CDR3 DNA sequence: TGTGCCAGCAGCCAAGATTGGGTGACTAGAGGGGAGGAGCAGTTCTTC.

Concerning this clone itself: This sample also contains other DNA sequences that code for the same CDR3. The CDR3, as DNA: TGTGCCAGCAGGGGGGGACTAGCGGGAGGTGAGCAGTACTTC. This encodes CASRGGLAGGEQYF. The rearrangement links TRBV28 to TRBJ2-7; 15 bases are shared with TRBD2. The CDR3 contains 14 residues. The germline V gene has CDR1 MDHEN and CDR2 SYDVKM. V lost 6 bases to trimming and J lost 7 bases; unmatched junction nucleotides: 4.

The chain links TRBV5-4 to TRBJ2-7; D gene unclear. Trimming took 3 bases from V and 2 from J, leaving 12 bases between them. The germline V gene encodes CDR1 SGHNT and CDR2 YYREEE (reference sequence). The CDR3 consists of 14 residues. The CDR3 region has the DNA TGTGCCAGCAGCTCCCAATTAGTCCCCTACGAGCAGTACTTC. It encodes CASSSQLVPYEQYF.

The V gene is TRBV18, the J gene TRBJ2-5, with D maybe TRBD2 (5 bases). The CDR3 contains 14 residues. Germline V gene lookup returns CDR1 KGHSH and CDR2 LQKENI. V lost 2 bases, J lost 5 bases, and 12 bases lay in between. CDR3 DNA: TGTGCCAGCTCACCAAAGGGAGATCCGGAGACCCAGTACTTC. Protein: CASSPKGDPETQYF.

The chain has TRBV5-1 and TRBJ2-1; D is undetermined. In germline, CDR1 is SGHRS, CDR2 YFSETQ. The CDR3 totals 15 residues. V was cut by 4 bases and J by 0 bases, with 11 bases left in between. DNA of the CDR3: TGCGCCAGCAGCAGAATTTATGGCTCCTACAATGAGCAGTTCTTC. This gives the protein CASSRIYGSYNEQFF.

This chain joins TRBV5-4 and TRBJ2-3; TRBD2 aligns across 10 bases. The CDR3 extends over 17 amino acids. Per the germline V gene, CDR1 is SGHNT and CDR2 is YYREEE (reference sequence). V gave up 0 bases and J gave up 2 bases; unmatched junction bases: 6. The CDR3 DNA follows: TGTGCCAGCAGCTTGGCTTCACTAGCGGGGCCCACAGATACGCAGTATTTT. It codes for CASSLASLAGPTDTQYF.

The chain is built from TRBV5-1 and TRBJ2-3, with D unresolved. The length of the CDR3 is 11 residues. Germline V lookup: CDR1 SGHRS, CDR2 YFSETQ. The V gene lost 5 bases and the J gene lost 2 bases, with 3 bases spanning the gap. In nucleotides, the CDR3 is TGCGCCAGCAGTGACACAGATACGCAGTATTTT. Translating it yields CASSDTDTQYF.

The chain carries TRBV29-1 and TRBJ1-4; D possibly corresponds to TRBD1 (6 bases). There are 12 residues in the CDR3. Germline loops: CDR1 SQVTM, CDR2 ANQGSEA. V gave up 7 bases and J gave up 0 bases, with 6 bases separating them. CDR3 DNA sequence: TGCAGCGGGACAGCAACTAATGAAAAACTGTTTTTT. Encoded protein: CSGTATNEKLFF.

The chain recombines TRBV6-1 with TRBJ1-5; a possible D gene is TRBD1 (6 bases). Deletions cut 0 bases from V and 6 bases from J, with 12 bases between. CDR1 and CDR2 (germline): MNHNS, SASEGT. The CDR3 length is 15 residues. DNA of the CDR3: TGTGCCAGCAGTGAAGCGAGGGGGGCTCGTCAGCCCCAGCATTTT. Amino acid sequence: CASSEARGARQPQHF.

The chain recombines TRBV2 with TRBJ1-5, with 8 nucleotides matching TRBD1. CDR3 length: 19 residues. Germline V lookup: CDR1 SNHLY, CDR2 FYNNEI. The V gene end was trimmed by 0 bases and the J gene end by 1 base; junction bases not matched to a gene: 11. The CDR3 loop reads CASSEAPGSGTGSNQPQHF. CDR3 DNA sequence: TGTGCCAGCAGTGAAGCCCCGGGTTCAGGGACAGGCAGCAATCAGCCCCAGCATTTT.

The J gene is TRBJ2-7, the V gene TRBV7-8; D call uncertain. The V gene's germline CDR1 is SGHVS and CDR2 FQNEAQ. Between the trimmed V and J ends, which lost 5 bases and 6 bases, there was a span of 8 bases. This CDR3 region has 11 residues. The CDR3, as DNA: TGTGCCAGCAGCGTGAGTCTCGAGCAGTACTTC. Translated: CASSVSLEQYF. Combining the CDR3 with reference TRBV7-8 and TRBJ2-7 gives the whole variable domain GAGVSQSPRYKVAKRGQDVALRCDPISGHVSLFWYQQALGQGPEFLTYFQNEAQLDKSGLPSDRFFAERPEGSVSTLKIQRTQQEDSAVYLCASSVSLEQYFGPGTRLTVT.

About this clone: Within the sample, other DNA sequences also encode this same CDR3. V usage is TRBV10-3 and J usage is TRBJ1-2; the match to TRBD1 covers 7 bases. V gave up 6 bases and J gave up 2 bases; unmatched junction bases: 3. Germline CDR1 is ENHRY and CDR2 is SYGVKD. The CDR3 has 13 residues. CDR3 coding DNA: TGTGCCATCAGCTCGACAGGGAACTATGGCTACACCTTC. Its translation: CAISSTGNYGYTF.

The chain couples TRBV2 to TRBJ1-2; D uncertain. V gave up 2 bases and J gave up 8 bases, with 12 bases separating them. Germline V gives CDR1 SNHLY, CDR2 FYNNEI. CDR3 length: 13 amino acids. The CDR3 protein is CASSESGREGYTF. The CDR3 coding sequence is TGTGCCAGCAGTGAATCTGGGCGAGAGGGCTACACCTTC.

The table lists this clone with a few counts. This specimen includes other DNA sequences encoding the same CDR3. The chain employs TRBV18 and TRBJ1-1; D unclear. Germline CDR1 and CDR2: KGHSH and LQKENI. The V end was cut by 0 bases, the J end by 4 bases, with 9 bases between. This CDR3 comprises 14 residues. The CDR3 is CASSPPGGVTEAFF. DNA of the CDR3: TGTGCCAGCTCACCACCGGGTGGGGTCACTGAAGCTTTCTTT.